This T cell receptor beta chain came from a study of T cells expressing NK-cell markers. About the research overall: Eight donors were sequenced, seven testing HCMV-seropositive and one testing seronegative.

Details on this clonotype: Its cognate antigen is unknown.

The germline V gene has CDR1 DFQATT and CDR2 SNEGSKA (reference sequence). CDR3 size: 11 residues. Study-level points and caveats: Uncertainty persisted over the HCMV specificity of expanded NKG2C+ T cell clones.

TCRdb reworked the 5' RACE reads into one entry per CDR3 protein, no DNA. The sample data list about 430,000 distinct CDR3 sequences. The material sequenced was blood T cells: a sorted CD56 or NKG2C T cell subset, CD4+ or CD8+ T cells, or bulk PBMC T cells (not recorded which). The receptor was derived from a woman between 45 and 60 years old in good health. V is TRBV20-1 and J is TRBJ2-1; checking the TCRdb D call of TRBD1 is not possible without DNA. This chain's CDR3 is CSASFGGRQFF.